This T cell receptor beta chain was obtained from a study of T-cell reconstitution after alpha-beta-depleted transplantation in children. Overall study results and limits: Reportedly, roughly two months post-transplant, alpha-beta T cells arose from several hundred expanded graft clones. Surviving recipient T cells and thymic progenitors accounted for the high day-60 TCRbeta diversity observed in some patients. Counts and diversity of T cells one year after transplant came mostly from newly produced T cells.

TCRbeta library construction was performed incorporating unique molecular identifiers. TCRdb reprocessed the PCR reads with MiXCR, giving one entry per CDR3 protein. The sample holds about 900,000 distinct CDR3 sequences, about 30% seen once. The V end was cut by 6 bases, the J end by 7 bases, with 21 bases between. Germline CDR1 DFQATT, CDR2 SNEGSKA (reference sequence). This CDR3 has 14 amino acids. This clonotype was found a few times. Its cognate antigen is unknown. This TCR was sampled from a boy in the first two years of life who had a stem cell transplant for SCID, so the T cells may come from the graft donor. V gene TRBV20-1 combines with J gene TRBJ1-2; D remains ambiguous. The material was PBMCs, mostly from graft donor cells, obtained 360 days after TCRalphabeta/CD19-depleted stem cell transplant. The CDR3 spells CSAYSPRGRLGYTF. The CDR3 DNA follows: TGCAGTGCCTATAGTCCTCGAGGGAGGCTTGGCTACACCTTC.